Listed below are T cell receptor beta chains from one sample, sequenced in a study of identical twins. In TCRdb, the 5' RACE reads were re-called with MiXCR into one record per CDR3 protein. This sample carries 650,000 to 800,000 distinct CDR3 sequences, over 8.5% of them seen once, and the ten largest clones take 0.98%. The same sample was also used in a study of yellow fever vaccine responses in identical twins.

The sample comprised PBMCs. The source of these receptors is a woman in her late teens or twenties in good health. CDR3s include the opening cysteine and the closing phenylalanine or tryptophan. Each record gives: D gene, J gene, clone size, V gene, CDR3 protein, CDR3 DNA. The D gene is left open where the match is weak. Size is stated for part of the rows, as once, few or many counts, or as a class when the clone is expanded.

>NA|TRBJ1-1|NA|TRBV7-6
CASTPAGGGTEAFF
TGTGCCAGCACCCCAGCGGGCGGTGGCACTGAAGCTTTCTTT
>TRBD2|TRBJ2-1|once|TRBV3-1
CASSQASGGAHELFF
TGTGCCAGCAGCCAAGCGAGCGGGGGGGCCCATGAGCTGTTCTTC
>TRBD2|TRBJ2-1|many|TRBV3-1
CASSQEGLAGGTYNEQFF
TGTGCCAGCAGCCAAGAAGGACTAGCGGGGGGAACCTACAATGAGCAGTTCTTC
>TRBD2|TRBJ2-7|NA|TRBV16
CASSQSRGSSYEQYF
TGTGCCAGCAGCCAATCGCGCGGGAGCTCCTACGAGCAGTACTTC
>NA|TRBJ2-4|NA|TRBV20-1
CSARDRIIAKNIQYF
TGCAGTGCTCGGGACCGGATTATAGCCAAAAACATTCAGTACTTC
>NA|TRBJ2-5|NA|TRBV5-6
CASSLGAGRGRETQYF
TGTGCCAGCAGCTTGGGAGCAGGGAGAGGACGAGAGACCCAGTACTTC
>TRBD1|TRBJ1-6|many|TRBV20-1
CSARDTGQYSPLHF
TGCAGTGCTAGAGATACGGGACAGTATTCACCCCTCCACTTT
>NA|TRBJ2-1|many|TRBV6-1
CASSSGNEQFF
TGTGCCAGCAGTTCAGGGAATGAGCAGTTCTTC
>NA|TRBJ2-3|many|TRBV20-1
CSARAPGRSTDTQYF
TGCAGTGCTAGAGCTCCGGGACGGAGCACAGATACGCAGTATTTT
>TRBD2|TRBJ2-1|few|TRBV20-1
CSANHPRAGVMVEQFF
TGCAGTGCTAATCACCCCCGAGCGGGAGTAATGGTTGAGCAGTTCTTC
>TRBD2|TRBJ2-5|NA|TRBV13
CASSPPSLAGFETQYF
TGTGCCAGCAGCCCCCCCTCGCTAGCGGGGTTTGAGACCCAGTACTTC
>TRBD1|TRBJ2-7|few|TRBV6-2/TRBV6-3
CASRPGQGNEQYF
TGTGCCAGCAGACCCGGACAGGGTAACGAGCAGTACTTC
>NA|TRBJ2-2|many|TRBV6-2/TRBV6-3
CASSAGLSDTGELFF
TGTGCCAGCAGCGCCGGGTTGTCCGACACCGGGGAGCTGTTTTTT
>TRBD1|TRBJ2-5|many|TRBV20-1
CSAKDGQGLETQYF
TGCAGTGCTAAAGACGGACAGGGCCTAGAGACCCAGTACTTC
>TRBD2|TRBJ2-3|many|TRBV12-3/TRBV12-4
CASSFRGGDFLGTQYF
TGTGCCAGCAGTTTCCGTGGGGGGGACTTTCTCGGTACGCAGTATTTT
>NA|TRBJ2-2|few|TRBV7-2
CASSLGPAGTGELFF
TGTGCCAGCAGCTTGGGTCCGGCGGGCACCGGGGAGCTGTTTTTT
>NA|TRBJ1-1|few|TRBV30
CAWRMIEAFF
TGTGCCTGGAGAATGATTGAAGCTTTCTTT
>TRBD1|TRBJ2-7|NA|TRBV6-1
CASTETGGPFGEQYF
TGTGCCAGCACCGAAACAGGGGGCCCTTTCGGCGAGCAGTACTTC
>NA|TRBJ1-6|NA|TRBV6-6
CASTLLDNSPLHF
TGTGCCAGCACCCTGTTAGATAATTCACCCCTCCACTTT
>TRBD1|TRBJ2-7|NA|TRBV10-3
CAISEFSGTGKDYEQYF
TGTGCCATCAGTGAGTTCTCCGGGACAGGGAAGGACTACGAGCAGTACTTC
>TRBD2|TRBJ2-3|NA|TRBV12-3/TRBV12-4
CASTAMTSGGLASTDTQYF
TGTGCCAGCACCGCCATGACTAGCGGGGGGTTAGCTAGCACAGATACGCAGTATTTT
>NA|TRBJ2-5|NA|TRBV20-1
CSAELPGPKWETQYF
TGCAGTGCTGAACTGCCGGGACCAAAGTGGGAGACCCAGTACTTC
>TRBD1|TRBJ2-2|NA|TRBV5-1
CASSLLGQGVTGELFF
TGCGCCAGCAGCTTGCTGGGACAGGGCGTCACCGGGGAGCTGTTTTTT
>NA|TRBJ2-2|NA|TRBV12-3/TRBV12-4
CASSFQGAGELFF
TGTGCCAGCAGTTTCCAAGGGGCCGGGGAGCTGTTTTTT
>NA|TRBJ2-3|NA|TRBV20-1
CSATRGSDTQYF
TGCAGTGCGACTAGGGGATCGGATACGCAGTATTTT
>NA|TRBJ2-1|few|TRBV20-1
CSANLDGPSSYNEQFF
TGCAGTGCTAACCTGGACGGGCCGAGCTCCTACAATGAGCAGTTCTTC
>TRBD2|TRBJ2-7|NA|TRBV4-2
CASSQDSTSDNWGYEQYF
TGTGCCAGCAGCCAAGATAGCACTAGCGACAACTGGGGCTACGAGCAGTACTTC
>TRBD1|TRBJ2-1|many|TRBV12-3/TRBV12-4
CASSFTGTGGAYNEQFF
TGTGCCAGCAGTTTTACCGGGACAGGGGGCGCCTACAATGAGCAGTTCTTC
>TRBD2|TRBJ2-3|few|TRBV12-3/TRBV12-4
CASSQGAWRGGLSDTQYF
TGTGCCAGCAGTCAGGGCGCATGGCGGGGGGGACTCTCAGATACGCAGTATTTT
>NA|TRBJ2-1|few|TRBV28
CASSLSGPKMGQFF
TGTGCCAGCAGTTTATCGGGGCCTAAAATGGGGCAGTTCTTC
>TRBD2|TRBJ2-3|NA|TRBV7-9
CASSPFSGGTDTQYF
TGTGCCAGCAGCCCCTTTAGCGGGGGCACAGATACGCAGTATTTT
>NA|TRBJ2-7|NA|TRBV5-1
CASSTPDIGFYEQYF
TGCGCCAGCAGCACCCCGGACATAGGCTTCTACGAGCAGTACTTC
>NA|TRBJ2-1|NA|TRBV7-6
CASSLQSSNEQFF
TGTGCCAGCAGCTTACAGAGTTCCAATGAGCAGTTCTTC